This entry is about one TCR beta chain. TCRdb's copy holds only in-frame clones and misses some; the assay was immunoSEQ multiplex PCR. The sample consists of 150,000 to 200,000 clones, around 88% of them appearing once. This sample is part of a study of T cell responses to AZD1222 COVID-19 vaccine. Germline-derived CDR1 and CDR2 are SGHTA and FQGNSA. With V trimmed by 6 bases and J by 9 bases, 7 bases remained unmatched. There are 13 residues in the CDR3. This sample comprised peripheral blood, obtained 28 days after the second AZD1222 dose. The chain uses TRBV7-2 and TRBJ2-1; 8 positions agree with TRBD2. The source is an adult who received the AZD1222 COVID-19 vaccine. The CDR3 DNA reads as TGTGCCAGCAGTGGGGGGGCGGGAGGTGAGCAGTTCTTC. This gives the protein CASSGGAGGEQFF.